The source of this TCR beta chain is a study of T cell responses to AZD1222 COVID-19 vaccine. General study findings and limits: Repertoires were obtained only post-peak T cell response. The sample set comprised mostly white British donors with more females, and clonal diversity was possibly underestimated. The study reported that nearly half of spike-specific TCRs target unmutated variant regions.

The CDR3 is made up of 14 amino acids. The germline CDR1 and CDR2 sequences are MDHEN and SYDVKM. V lost 5 bases and J lost 7, with 12 bases in between. A note on this clone: The antigen remains unidentified.

TCRdb's table, derived via immunoSEQ multiplex PCR, lists solely in-frame clones and lacks some. The sample consists of 80,000 to 100,000 clones, roughly 90% of them appearing once. V usage is TRBV28 and J usage is TRBJ1-6, with D possibly matching TRBD1 (5 bases). The sequences come from peripheral blood, collected on day 0 of MenACWY control vaccination. The TCR comes from an adult in good health. CDR3 amino acids: CASSPGQANSPLHF. In DNA form, the CDR3 reads TGTGCCAGCAGTCCGGGGCAGGCCAATTCACCCCTCCACTTT.